What follows are 8 T cell receptor beta chains derived from one specimen sequenced in a study of blood T cell repertoires in COVID-19. TCRdb's table, derived via immunoSEQ multiplex PCR, lists solely in-frame clones and lacks some. The sample lists about 250,000 clones; roughly 77% were seen once. Sequencing was carried out using peripheral blood. The source is a woman older than 75 with acute or convalescent COVID-19.

V usage is TRBV7-2 and J usage is TRBJ2-5, with 11 positions matching TRBD2. The CDR3 runs 19 residues. From germline, CDR1 is SGHTA and CDR2 FQGNSA. V trimming: 1 base; J trimming: 1 base; junction bases outside the gene matches: 11. CDR3 protein: CASSLGPHLAGGFQETQYF. The CDR3 DNA reads as TGTGCCAGCAGCTTAGGTCCCCACCTAGCGGGAGGCTTCCAAGAGACCCAGTACTTC. Variable domain in full (rest from reference TRBV7-2 and TRBJ2-5): GAGVSQSPSNKVTEKGKDVELRCDPISGHTALYWYRQSLGQGLEFLIYFQGNSAPDKSGLPSDRFSAERTGGSVSTLTIQRTQQEDSAVYLCASSLGPHLAGGFQETQYFGPGTRLLVL.

This rearrangement joins TRBV7-2 to TRBJ1-6; TRBD1 aligns across 7 bases. Trimming removed 7 bases from V and 5 bases from J; junction bases left unmatched: 5. The CDR3 is made up of 14 amino acids. Germline CDR1 and CDR2: SGHTA and FQGNSA. The CDR3 DNA reads as TGTGCCAGCACCTGGGACAGCCATAATTCACCCCTCCACTTT. Translated: CASTWDSHNSPLHF.

The chain couples TRBV6-5 to TRBJ2-1, with 7 bases matching TRBD2. Germline trimming cut 2 bases from V and 7 bases from J; bases unmatched to any gene: 8. CDR1 is MNHEY and CDR2 is SVGAGI in the germline V gene. The CDR3 has 15 residues. Written as DNA, the CDR3 is TGTGCCAGCAGTTACGGGGGGGGTCGGCGGAATGAGCAGTTCTTC. As protein: CASSYGGGRRNEQFF.

The CDR3 here is CASSPQRTGHGYTF. The CDR3 DNA sequence: TGTGCCAGCAGTCCCCAGAGGACAGGGCATGGCTACACCTTC. The chain is built from TRBV2 and TRBJ1-2; TRBD1 matches at 8 bases. The V gene's germline CDR1 is SNHLY and CDR2 FYNNEI. Trimming took 5 bases from V and 6 from J; bases not matched to a gene: 8. This CDR3 is 14 amino acids long.

The chain joins TRBV5-5 to TRBJ1-2; 11 bases align to TRBD1. The V gene's germline CDR1 is SGHKS and CDR2 YYEKEE (reference sequence). CDR3 length equals 17 residues. The V segment lost 4 bases and the J segment 4 bases; nucleotides outside the gene matches: 12. This CDR3 is CASSPGQGAVGLYGYTF. CDR3 coding DNA: TGTGCCAGCAGCCCAGGACAGGGGGCAGTTGGTCTCTATGGCTACACCTTC.

The chain carries TRBV4-1 and TRBJ1-6; D gene uncertain. Germline V lookup: CDR1 MGHRA, CDR2 YSYEKL. Trimming shortened V by 2 bases and J by 8 bases, and 13 bases separated the two germline ends. The CDR3 has 15 residues. The CDR3 nucleotides are TGCGCCAGCAGCCAACGAGGAGTCCGAGATTCACCCCTCCACTTT. This translates into CASSQRGVRDSPLHF.

This clone was seen a handful of times. The chain has TRBV4-1 and TRBJ2-2; the D gene is possibly TRBD2 (6 bases). V was cut by 6 bases and J by 6 bases, with 11 bases left in between. This CDR3 is built from 13 residues. Germline CDR1 reads MGHRA; CDR2 reads YSYEKL. CDR3 nucleotides: TGCGCCAGCAGGGCATGGGGGGCCGGGGAGCTGTTTTTT. Translation gives CASRAWGAGELFF.

The chain couples TRBV7-6 to TRBJ2-1; a possible D gene is TRBD2 (6 bases). Trimming took 5 bases from V and 1 from J, leaving 15 bases between them. The germline gives CDR1 SGHVS, CDR2 FNYEAQ. This CDR3 has 16 residues. The CDR3 DNA sequence: TGTGCCAGCAGCCCTGAGGTAGCGGCGTCCTACAATGAGCAGTTCTTC. This gives the protein CASSPEVAASYNEQFF.